This TCR beta chain was recovered during a study of cytomegalovirus exposure and HLA in healthy donors. Study details: Earlier, roughly 180 million T cells were analyzed, and 117 million unique TCR beta sequences were found among them. Findings and limits, study-wide: TCR association rates varied by HLA locus in a later analysis, with DRB1 highest and HLA-C lowest. It has been reported that TCR beta sequences accurately predicted the HLA-A and HLA-B alleles of most subjects.

The PCR used 60 Vbeta and 13 Jbeta primers. Some clones are missing from TCRdb's copy, which holds only in-frame ones; the method was immunoSEQ multiplex PCR. The sample contains 85,000 to 100,000 clones, 80% to 90% of which appear only once. This CDR3 has 16 amino acids. Germline values: CDR1 LNHDA, CDR2 SQIVND (reference sequence). V was pared by 6 bases and J by 4 bases, with 19 bases between. Comment on this clone: Its specificity is not known.

The receptor comes from a man between 18 and 29 years old in good health and CMV-seronegative. V is TRBV19 and J is TRBJ1-5; D is perhaps TRBD1 (5 bases). The sample was PBMCs. CDR3 DNA sequence: TGTGCCAGTAGCGCCACCGGGACTCTAGTAAATCAGCCCCAGCATTTT. This codes for CASSATGTLVNQPQHF.